This T cell receptor (beta chain) was captured in a study of monozygotic twins with inflammatory bowel disease. Unsorted whole blood yielded the total RNA, with T cells left unselected. In regard to this clonotype: What it recognizes is unknown.

Study results and caveats: With inverse Simpson as the measure, TCRbeta diversity was lower in IBD patients than in healthy co-twins.

cDNA for TCRalpha and TCRbeta was amplified by nested PCRs of roughly 17 then roughly 10 cycles. TCRdb reprocessed the 5' RACE reads; each CDR3 protein has one entry and no DNA is given. The sample's table shows approximately 400,000 distinct CDR3 sequences. The CDR3 is 13 amino acids. Germline CDR1 is SGHKS and CDR2 is YYEKEE (reference sequence). The sample consisted of blood. The chain joins TRBV5-5 to TRBJ2-7; the TRBD1 assignment by TCRdb is unverifiable without DNA. The clonotype originates from a human donor with ulcerative colitis or Crohn's disease, or a healthy co-twin of an affected twin (not recorded which). CDR3 loop: CASSLRGVWEQYF.